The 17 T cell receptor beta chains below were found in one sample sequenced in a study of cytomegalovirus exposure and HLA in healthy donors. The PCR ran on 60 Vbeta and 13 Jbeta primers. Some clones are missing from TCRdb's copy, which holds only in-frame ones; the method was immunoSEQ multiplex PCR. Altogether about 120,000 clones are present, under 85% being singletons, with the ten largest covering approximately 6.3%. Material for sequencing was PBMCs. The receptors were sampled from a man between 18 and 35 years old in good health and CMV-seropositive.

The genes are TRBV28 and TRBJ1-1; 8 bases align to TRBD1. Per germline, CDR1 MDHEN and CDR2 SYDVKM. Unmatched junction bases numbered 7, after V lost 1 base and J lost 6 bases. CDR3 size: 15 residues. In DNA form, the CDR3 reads TGTGCCAGCAGTTTATTTACAGGGGGGATCGCTGAAGCTTTCTTT. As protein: CASSLFTGGIAEAFF.

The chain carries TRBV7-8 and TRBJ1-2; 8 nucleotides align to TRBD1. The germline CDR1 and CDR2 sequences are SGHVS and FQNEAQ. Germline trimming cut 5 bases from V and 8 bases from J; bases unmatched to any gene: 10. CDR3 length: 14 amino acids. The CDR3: CASSPGTGQMGYTF. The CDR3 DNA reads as TGTGCCAGCAGCCCCGGGACAGGCCAGATGGGCTACACCTTC.

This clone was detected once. CDR3 loop: CASSFKGTGSFEQFF. The CDR3 nucleotides are TGTGCCAGCAGCTTTAAGGGGACAGGGAGTTTTGAGCAGTTCTTC. The chain employs TRBV7-9 and TRBJ2-1, with TRBD1 matching over 9 bases. This CDR3 region has 15 residues. CDR1 and CDR2 (germline): SEHNR, FQNEAQ (reference sequence). V shed 3 bases, J shed 9 bases, and the junction held 9 bases outside the gene matches.

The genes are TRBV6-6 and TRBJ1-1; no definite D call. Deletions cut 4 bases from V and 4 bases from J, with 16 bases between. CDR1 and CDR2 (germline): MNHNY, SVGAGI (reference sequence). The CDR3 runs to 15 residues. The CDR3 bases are TGTGCCAGCAGTTCCCCGAGGGTCTTCGCCACTGAAGCTTTCTTT. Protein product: CASSSPRVFATEAFF.

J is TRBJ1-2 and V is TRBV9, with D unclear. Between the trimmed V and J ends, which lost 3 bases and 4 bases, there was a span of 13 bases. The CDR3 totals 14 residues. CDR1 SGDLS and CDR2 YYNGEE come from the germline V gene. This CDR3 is CASSATTELYGYTF. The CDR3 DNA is TGTGCCAGCAGCGCAACAACAGAGCTCTATGGCTACACCTTC.

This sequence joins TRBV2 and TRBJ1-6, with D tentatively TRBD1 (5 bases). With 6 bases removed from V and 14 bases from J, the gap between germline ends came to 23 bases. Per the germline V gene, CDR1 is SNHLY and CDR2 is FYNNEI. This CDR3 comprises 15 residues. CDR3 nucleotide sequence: TGTGCCAGCAGAAAGGACCCGGGCTCGGGGGTCACCCTCCACTTT. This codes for CASRKDPGSGVTLHF.

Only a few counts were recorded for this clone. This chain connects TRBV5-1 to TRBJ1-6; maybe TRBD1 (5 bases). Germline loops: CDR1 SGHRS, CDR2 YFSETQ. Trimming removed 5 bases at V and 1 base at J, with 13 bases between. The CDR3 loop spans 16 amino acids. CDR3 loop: CASRPGFDSYNSPLHF. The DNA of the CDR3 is TGCGCCAGCAGACCAGGGTTCGATTCCTATAATTCACCCCTCCACTTT.

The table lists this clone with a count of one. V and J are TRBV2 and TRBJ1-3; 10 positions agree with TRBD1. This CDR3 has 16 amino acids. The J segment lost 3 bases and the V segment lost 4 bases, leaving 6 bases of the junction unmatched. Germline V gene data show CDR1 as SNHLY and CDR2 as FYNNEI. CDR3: CASSVTGTGVGNTIYF. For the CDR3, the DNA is TGTGCCAGCAGTGTGACCGGGACAGGGGTTGGAAACACCATATATTTT. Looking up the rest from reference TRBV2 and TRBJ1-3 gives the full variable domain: EPEVTQTPSHQVTQMGQEVILRCVPISNHLYFYWYRQILGQKVEFLVSFYNNEISEKSEIFDDQFSVERPDGSNFTLKIRSTKLEDSAMYFCASSVTGTGVGNTIYFGEGSWLTVV.

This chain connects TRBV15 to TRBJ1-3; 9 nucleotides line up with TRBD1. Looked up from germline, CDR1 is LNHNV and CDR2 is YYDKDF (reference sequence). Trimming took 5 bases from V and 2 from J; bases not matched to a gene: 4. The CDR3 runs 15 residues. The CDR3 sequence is CATSRDRETGNTIYF. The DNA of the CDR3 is TGTGCCACCAGCCGGGACAGGGAGACTGGAAACACCATATATTTT.

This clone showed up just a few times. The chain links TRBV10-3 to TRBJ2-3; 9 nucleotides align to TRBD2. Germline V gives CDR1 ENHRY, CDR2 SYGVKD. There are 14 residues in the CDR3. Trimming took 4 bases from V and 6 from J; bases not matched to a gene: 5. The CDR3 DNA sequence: TGTGCCATCAGTGTAGCGGGAGTGGGTGATACGCAGTATTTT. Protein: CAISVAGVGDTQYF.

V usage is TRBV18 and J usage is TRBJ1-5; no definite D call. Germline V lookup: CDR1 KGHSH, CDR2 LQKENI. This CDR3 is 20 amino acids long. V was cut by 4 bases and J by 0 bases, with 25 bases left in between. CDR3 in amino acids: CASSLSYLDGPGYSNQPQHF. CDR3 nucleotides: TGTGCCAGCTCACTCAGCTACCTAGACGGCCCCGGCTATAGCAATCAGCCCCAGCATTTT.

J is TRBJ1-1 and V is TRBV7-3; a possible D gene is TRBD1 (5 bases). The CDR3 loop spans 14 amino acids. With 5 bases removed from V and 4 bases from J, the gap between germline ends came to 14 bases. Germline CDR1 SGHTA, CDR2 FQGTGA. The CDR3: CASSLMGGSTEAFF. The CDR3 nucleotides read TGTGCCAGCAGCCTGATGGGGGGGAGCACTGAAGCTTTCTTT.

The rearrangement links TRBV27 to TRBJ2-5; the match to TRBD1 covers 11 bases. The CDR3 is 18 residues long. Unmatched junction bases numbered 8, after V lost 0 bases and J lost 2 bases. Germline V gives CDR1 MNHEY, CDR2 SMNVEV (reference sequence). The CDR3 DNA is TGTGCCAGCAGTTTATCGGGGGGCGGGGACAGGGGGCAAGAGACCCAGTACTTC. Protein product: CASSLSGGGDRGQETQYF.

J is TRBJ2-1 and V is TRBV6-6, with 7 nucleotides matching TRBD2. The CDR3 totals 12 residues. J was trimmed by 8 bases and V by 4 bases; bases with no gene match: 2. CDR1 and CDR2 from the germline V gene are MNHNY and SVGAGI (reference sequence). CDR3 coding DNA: TGTGCCAGCAGTTTCAGCGGGGATGAGCAGTTCTTC. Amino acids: CASSFSGDEQFF.

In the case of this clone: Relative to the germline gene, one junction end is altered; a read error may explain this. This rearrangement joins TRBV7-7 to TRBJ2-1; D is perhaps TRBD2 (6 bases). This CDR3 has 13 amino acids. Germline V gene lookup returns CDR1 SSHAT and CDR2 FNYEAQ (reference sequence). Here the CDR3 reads CASSSWGENEQFF. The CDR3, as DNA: TGTGCTAGCAGCTCCTGGGGGGAAAATGAGCAGTTCTTC.

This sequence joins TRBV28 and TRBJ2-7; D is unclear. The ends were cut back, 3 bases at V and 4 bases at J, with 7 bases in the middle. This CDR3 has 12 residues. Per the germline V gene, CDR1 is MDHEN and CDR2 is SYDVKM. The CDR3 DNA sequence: TGTGCCAGCAGTTTTGCTCAGTACGAGCAGTACTTC. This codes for CASSFAQYEQYF.

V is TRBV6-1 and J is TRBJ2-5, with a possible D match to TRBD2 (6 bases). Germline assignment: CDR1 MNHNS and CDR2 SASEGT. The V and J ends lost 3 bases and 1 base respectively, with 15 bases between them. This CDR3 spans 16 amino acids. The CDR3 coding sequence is TGTGCCAGCAGTGAGGGTCCTATAGCGGTCCAAGAGACCCAGTACTTC. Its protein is CASSEGPIAVQETQYF.